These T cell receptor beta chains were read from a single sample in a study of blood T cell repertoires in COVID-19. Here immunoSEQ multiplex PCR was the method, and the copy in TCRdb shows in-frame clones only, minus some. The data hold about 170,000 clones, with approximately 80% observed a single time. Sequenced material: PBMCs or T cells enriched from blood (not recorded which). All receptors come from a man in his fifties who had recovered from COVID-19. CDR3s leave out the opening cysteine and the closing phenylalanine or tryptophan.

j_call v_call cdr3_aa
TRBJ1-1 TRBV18 ASSPTGPGVEAF
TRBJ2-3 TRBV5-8 ASRNPGLAGGRDTQY
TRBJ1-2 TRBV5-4 ASSLARGNGYT
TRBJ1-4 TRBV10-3 AISPGGEKLF
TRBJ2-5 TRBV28 ASSDREQETQY
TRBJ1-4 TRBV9 ASSASGTGREKLF
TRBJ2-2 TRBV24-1 ATSDLRFGGNTGELF
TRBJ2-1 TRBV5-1 ASSLEPSGGQSSYNEQF
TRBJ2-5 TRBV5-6 ASSRTGQTQY
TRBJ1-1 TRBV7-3 ASSRTGYTEAF
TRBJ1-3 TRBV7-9 ASNIGGASGNTIY
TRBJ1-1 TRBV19 ASSIRSGVYTEAF
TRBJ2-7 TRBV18 ASTPGQSYEQY
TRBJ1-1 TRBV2 ASRGANTEAF
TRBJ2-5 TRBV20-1 SASNVRGKETQY
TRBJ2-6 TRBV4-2 ASSQDHSSGANVLT
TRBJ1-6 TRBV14 ASSLEHRGRSPLH
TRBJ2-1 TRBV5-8 ASSTGQGSYNEQF
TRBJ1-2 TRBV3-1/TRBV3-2 ASSHRGGGYT
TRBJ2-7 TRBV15 ATSRTSRSGGEQY
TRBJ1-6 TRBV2 ASSGGAGAAPLH
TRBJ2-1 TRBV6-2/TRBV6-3 ASSPAPLAGGDEQF
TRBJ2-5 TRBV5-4 ASSIRDRGSETQY
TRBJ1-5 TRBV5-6 ASSYQDRGSNQPQH
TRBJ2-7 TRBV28 ASSLAAIPRADYEQY
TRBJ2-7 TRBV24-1 ATSPGQGYEQY
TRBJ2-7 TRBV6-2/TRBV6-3 ASSSPRDRSSYEQY
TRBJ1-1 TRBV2 ATLTANTEAF